These 27 T cell receptor beta chains came from one sample sequenced in a study of blood T cell repertoires in COVID-19. Some clones are missing from TCRdb's copy, which holds only in-frame ones; the method was immunoSEQ multiplex PCR. Here the sample spans roughly 410,000 clones, around 87% being singletons. The sequenced sample consisted of peripheral blood. The receptors come from a woman aged 55-70 years with COVID-19, enrolled during active disease.

The V and J genes are TRBV5-4 and TRBJ2-5; TRBD2 might be the D (6 bases). The V end lost 0 bases, the J end lost 2 bases, and 11 bases lay between the germline ends. The germline V gene encodes CDR1 SGHNT and CDR2 YYREEE (reference sequence). The CDR3 spans 15 residues. CDR3: CASSLARAGQETQYF. The CDR3 nucleotides read TGTGCCAGCAGCTTGGCCCGGGCGGGACAAGAGACCCAGTACTTC.

The V and J genes are TRBV5-4 and TRBJ2-1; TRBD1 agrees at 7 bases. Germline CDR1 is SGHNT and CDR2 is YYREEE (reference sequence). This CDR3 comprises 13 residues. CDR3 sequence (DNA): TGTGCTAGCTACCAGGGGGAGAACAATGAGCAGTTCTTC. Amino acid sequence: CASYQGENNEQFF.

The chain combines TRBV6-5 with TRBJ1-5; no firm D call. CDR1 is MNHEY and CDR2 is SVGAGI in the germline V gene. The V gene lost 4 bases and the J gene lost 2 bases, with 15 bases spanning the gap. The CDR3 loop spans 16 amino acids. The chain's CDR3 is CASSSRAPGGNQPQHF. The DNA of the CDR3 is TGTGCCAGCAGTTCACGGGCCCCGGGAGGCAATCAGCCCCAGCATTTT.

This clone showed up just once. The chain carries TRBV4-1 and TRBJ2-5; D is possibly TRBD1 (5 bases). V was pared by 1 base and J by 0 bases, with 9 bases between. CDR3 length: 15 amino acids. Per the germline V gene, CDR1 is MGHRA and CDR2 is YSYEKL. The CDR3 sequence is CASSQGGRNQETQYF. In DNA form, the CDR3 reads TGCGCCAGCAGCCAAGGGGGCCGCAACCAAGAGACCCAGTACTTC.

This rearrangement joins TRBV6-5 to TRBJ2-7, with D possibly being TRBD1 (6 bases). V was pared by 0 bases and J by 2 bases, with 11 bases between. The CDR3 runs 15 residues. CDR1 MNHEY and CDR2 SVGAGI come from the germline V gene. This CDR3 is CASSYSRTETYEQYF. The DNA of the CDR3 is TGTGCCAGCAGTTACTCGAGGACAGAGACCTACGAGCAGTACTTC.

The chain joins TRBV7-6 to TRBJ2-3; 13 bases agree with TRBD2. CDR1 and CDR2 (germline): SGHVS, FNYEAQ. The CDR3 extends over 16 amino acids. After removal of 4 bases from V and 6 bases from J, the junction contained 7 bases not matched to a gene. The CDR3 reads CASSYGLAGASDTQYF. The CDR3 DNA reads as TGTGCCAGCAGCTACGGACTAGCGGGGGCCAGCGATACGCAGTATTTT. The entire variable domain, with the rest obtained from reference TRBV7-6 and TRBJ2-3, is as follows: GAGVSQSPRYKVTKRGQDVALRCDPISGHVSLYWYRQALGQGPEFLTYFNYEAQQDKSGLPNDRFSAERPEGSISTLTIQRTEQRDSAMYRCASSYGLAGASDTQYFGPGTRLTVL.

This rearrangement joins TRBV18 to TRBJ2-1; TRBD2 agrees at 7 bases. The CDR3 sequence is 19 residues long. CDR1 and CDR2 (germline): KGHSH, LQKENI. V was pared by 3 bases and J by 0 bases, with 14 bases of the junction left unmatched. The CDR3 coding sequence is TGTGCCAGCTCACCCCAAGCGGGGCACAAACAGAGCTCCTACAATGAGCAGTTCTTC. Encoded protein: CASSPQAGHKQSSYNEQFF.

The rearrangement joins TRBV29-1 to TRBJ1-2; D is undetermined. Trimming stripped 3 bases from V and 4 bases from J, with 12 bases between. Germline V gene sequence: CDR1 SQVTM, CDR2 ANQGSEA. This CDR3 has 13 amino acids. CDR3: CSVDGPPAYGYTF. DNA for the CDR3: TGCAGCGTTGATGGCCCACCCGCCTATGGCTACACCTTC.

This clone was picked up a small number of times. This chain links TRBV4-1 with TRBJ1-2, with D tentatively TRBD1 (6 bases). The CDR3 covers 18 residues. Trimming took off 0 bases at V and 8 bases at J, with 25 bases between the two ends. Germline lookup yields CDR1 MGHRA and CDR2 YSYEKL. The CDR3 bases are TGCGCCAGCAGCCAAGATCAGGCACCAGGGGCGGGCAACCGGGGCTACACCTTC. This encodes CASSQDQAPGAGNRGYTF.

The V gene is TRBV11-2, the J gene TRBJ1-2; D is ambiguous. Germline V lookup: CDR1 SGHAT, CDR2 FQNNGV. CDR3 length equals 13 residues. Trimming took off 0 bases at V and 2 bases at J, with 4 bases between the two ends. This CDR3 is CASSLELNYGYTF. The CDR3 DNA follows: TGTGCCAGCAGCTTAGAACTCAACTATGGCTACACCTTC.

This clone has only a few counts. J is TRBJ2-2 and V is TRBV5-1, with a tentative D call TRBD1 (6 bases). CDR1 is SGHRS and CDR2 is YFSETQ in the germline V gene. The CDR3 has 14 amino acids. V was pared by 4 bases and J by 3 bases, with 10 bases between. The chain's CDR3 is CASSEGHYTGELFF. The CDR3 bases are TGCGCCAGCAGCGAGGGACACTACACCGGGGAGCTGTTTTTT.

The J gene is TRBJ1-1, the V gene TRBV15; D is unclear. The V gene's germline CDR1 is LNHNV and CDR2 YYDKDF (reference sequence). The ends were cut back, 0 bases at V and 5 bases at J, with 4 bases in the middle. The CDR3 sequence is 12 residues long. The CDR3 here is CATSREYTEAFF. The CDR3 region has the DNA TGTGCCACCAGCAGAGAGTATACTGAAGCTTTCTTT.

The rearrangement uses TRBV18 and TRBJ1-6; 9 positions match TRBD1. CDR1 and CDR2 from the germline V gene are KGHSH and LQKENI. With V trimmed by 3 bases and J by 2 bases, 5 bases remained unmatched. The CDR3 spans 17 residues. The CDR3 sequence: CASSPEGQGPYNSPLHF. The CDR3 DNA sequence: TGTGCCAGCTCACCGGAGGGACAGGGCCCCTATAATTCACCCCTCCACTTT.

The V call is TRBV2, the J call TRBJ1-3, with D possibly TRBD1 on 5 matching bases. The CDR3 runs 14 residues. Germline CDR1 and CDR2: SNHLY and FYNNEI. Trimming removed 8 bases at V and 0 bases at J, with 11 bases between. The CDR3: CASRRDHSGNTIYF. The CDR3 nucleotides read TGTGCCAGCCGGAGGGACCACTCTGGAAACACCATATATTTT.

The chain is built from TRBV25-1 and TRBJ1-2; unclear D gene. The germline V gene has CDR1 MGHDK and CDR2 SYGVNS. This CDR3 is built from 15 residues. V lost 5 bases and J lost 4, with 17 bases in between. The CDR3 nucleotides are TGTGCCAGCAGTAGGAAAGAGGGCCTACTCTATGGCTACACCTTC. Translation: CASSRKEGLLYGYTF.

The chain uses TRBV27 and TRBJ2-3; D may be TRBD2 (5 bases). CDR3 length: 17 residues. Germline CDR1 MNHEY, CDR2 SMNVEV (reference sequence). The V end was cut by 2 bases, the J end by 3 bases, with 18 bases between. The CDR3 loop is CASSLGQRHLGTDTQYF. DNA for the CDR3: TGTGCCAGCAGTTTAGGGCAGCGGCATCTGGGGACAGATACGCAGTATTTT.

This chain joins TRBV20-1 and TRBJ2-7; D gene ambiguous. The V and J ends lost 3 bases and 3 bases respectively, with 6 bases between them. Germline V gives CDR1 DFQATT, CDR2 SNEGSKA (reference sequence). The CDR3 loop spans 11 amino acids. CDR3 amino acids: CSAREFYEQYF. CDR3 DNA sequence: TGCAGTGCTAGGGAGTTCTACGAGCAGTACTTC.

The chain employs TRBV29-1 and TRBJ2-7; TRBD1 aligns across 7 bases. Per germline, CDR1 SQVTM and CDR2 ANQGSEA. The CDR3 length is 13 residues. Germline trimming cut 6 bases from V and 4 bases from J; bases unmatched to any gene: 9. The CDR3 bases are TGCAGCGTCAACCGGGACAGCGGATACGAGCAGTACTTC. Translating it yields CSVNRDSGYEQYF.

This sequence joins TRBV7-8 and TRBJ1-2; 8 positions match TRBD1. Germline V CDR1 and CDR2: SGHVS, FQNEAQ. This CDR3 region has 15 residues. With 5 bases clipped from V and 8 bases from J, the junction kept 13 bases outside the gene matches. The CDR3 spells CASSRRRTGQDGYTF. CDR3 coding DNA: TGTGCCAGCAGCAGAAGGCGGACAGGGCAAGACGGCTACACCTTC.

CDR3 nucleotide sequence: TGTGCCAGCAGCGTAGGTCTACTCCACGAGCAGTACTTC. Translation gives CASSVGLLHEQYF. The chain combines TRBV9 with TRBJ2-7; no clear D gene. In germline, CDR1 is SGDLS, CDR2 YYNGEE. This CDR3 contains 13 residues. Trimming cost V 0 bases and J 5 bases, with 9 bases left between them.

The chain combines TRBV7-9 with TRBJ1-3, with D possibly TRBD1 on 5 matching bases. Trimming left V 5 bases short and J 3 bases short, with 8 bases between. The CDR3 loop spans 13 amino acids. The V gene's germline CDR1 is SEHNR and CDR2 FQNEAQ (reference sequence). DNA of the CDR3: TGTGCCAGCAGCCAGGGCGGTGGAAACACCATATATTTT. Amino acids: CASSQGGGNTIYF.

The CDR3: CSASDTGGGNTEAFF. The CDR3 DNA reads as TGCAGTGCTAGTGATACAGGCGGGGGGAACACTGAAGCTTTCTTT. V usage is TRBV20-1 and J usage is TRBJ1-1; D perhaps matches TRBD1 (5 bases). Germline V gene sequence: CDR1 DFQATT, CDR2 SNEGSKA (reference sequence). V was clipped by 3 bases and J by 1 base, with 15 bases between them. The length of the CDR3 is 15 residues.

In its sample, this clone was seen a few times. CDR3 nucleotide sequence: TGTGCCAGCAGCTTAGGGGGAGACGAGCAGTACTTC. Residues: CASSLGGDEQYF. V and J are TRBV7-6 and TRBJ2-7, with D possibly being TRBD2 (5 bases). In germline, CDR1 is SGHVS, CDR2 FNYEAQ. This CDR3 has 12 residues. The ends were cut back, 1 base at V and 5 bases at J, with 6 bases in the middle.

This clone was seen a handful of times. The chain couples TRBV30 to TRBJ1-5; no clear D. V was trimmed by 0 bases and J by 4 bases, leaving 7 bases between them. The CDR3 extends over 13 amino acids. The germline V gene has CDR1 GTSNPN and CDR2 SVGIG (reference sequence). The CDR3 DNA reads TGTGCCTGGAGTGTGGCAGATAATCAGCCCCAGCATTTT. It codes for CAWSVADNQPQHF.

The chain links TRBV30 to TRBJ1-5; D gene unclear. The CDR3 is 13 amino acids. CDR1 is GTSNPN, CDR2 SVGIG, per germline (reference sequence). Trimming removed 2 bases from V and 4 bases from J, with 9 bases in between. The CDR3 spells CAWSTGVNQPQHF. The CDR3 DNA reads TGTGCCTGGAGTACCGGGGTTAATCAGCCCCAGCATTTT.

This chain joins TRBV19 and TRBJ2-3; 10 nucleotides line up with TRBD2. V shed 7 bases and J 8 bases; nucleotides not matched to a gene: 9. The germline gives CDR1 LNHDA, CDR2 SQIVND (reference sequence). CDR3 length equals 14 residues. Written as DNA, the CDR3 is TGTGCCAGTATGCCTAGCGGGGGCCCTCTTACGCAGTATTTT. Encoded protein: CASMPSGGPLTQYF.

The chain employs TRBV6-5 and TRBJ1-2; 8 positions agree with TRBD1. The junction had 8 bases not matched to a gene; V was cut back by 6 bases and J by 8 bases. Germline V gene sequence: CDR1 MNHEY, CDR2 SVGAGI. The CDR3 contains 13 residues. CDR3 in amino acids: CASRKQGVEGYTF. The DNA of the CDR3 is TGTGCCAGCAGAAAACAGGGGGTGGAGGGCTACACCTTC.